The text below deals with one T cell receptor beta chain. The target antigen is unknown. Isolation of CD4+ naive, central memory, regulatory and stem cell-like memory cells was achieved by sorting via CD45RO/CCR7/CD25/CD127/CD95/CD27. As every portion of the isolated RNA was reverse transcribed, the sequencing read expressed TCRB transcripts. The study sequenced naive, central memory and regulatory T cell samples to an average of about 3.6 million reads. TCRdb's table, derived via immunoSEQ multiplex PCR, lists solely in-frame clones and lacks some. The table has a few hundred thousand clones, about a tenth seen once. The sample originates from a study of beta chain features in type 1 diabetes. Study results and limitations: TCRB CDR3s from Type 1 diabetes patients were moderately but significantly shorter in all four CD4+ subsets.

The CDR3 sequence is 13 residues long. Germline CDR1 WSHSY, CDR2 SAAADI. The V gene end was trimmed by 6 bases and the J gene end by 5 bases; junction bases not matched to a gene: 4. This chain joins TRBV10-2 and TRBJ1-2; TRBD1 matches 9 bases. The sequencing input was naive CD4+ T cells from blood. This receptor was taken from a man aged 30-40 years with type 1 diabetes. The CDR3 DNA sequence: TGCGCCAGCAGGTCGACAGGGGGGTATGGCTACACCTTC. This encodes CASRSTGGYGYTF.